This record concerns one TCR beta chain sequence. What antigen it recognizes has not been identified. Base-call qualities are not available, and no considerably larger clone is one nucleotide away. The sample comes from a study of cytomegalovirus exposure and HLA in healthy donors (dated by TCRdb to about 2017). Concerning the study at large: An earlier analysis of approximately 640 of the donors reported 250 to 300 Gb of sequence data and around 120 million unique TCR beta sequences from around 200 million T cells. The study aimed to test whether signatures of past pathogen exposure could be identified by cataloging public T cell receptors. Roughly 5 DR-DQ haplotypes were handled as single units for association and clustering, since linkage in the cohort was strong. In addition to the first cohort of 666 subjects, a separate validation cohort of under 150 different subjects was used. The number of donors typed differed by locus, with roughly 620-640 for A, B, C, DRB1 and DQB1, approximately 500 for DQA1, about 610 for DPA1, and about 450 for DPB1. High-throughput TCR immunosequencing, statistical association of individual TCRs with disease status, and machine learning were combined to predict cytomegalovirus infection status. To study patterns of TCR occurrence, a later analysis re-analyzed previously published TCR beta repertoires from hundreds of donors and added high-resolution HLA genotyping. In an earlier analysis of more than 550 of the donors, high-throughput TCR beta sequencing was used to judge whether each TCR beta V gene segment behaved as functional or pseudogenic. About 300 gigabases of sequencing data and 70 million to 95 million unique TCR sequences made up an early release that covered approximately 700 HLA-typed donors. In a later genetic analysis, genome-wide SNP genotypes for about three fifths of the roughly 670 donors were used, and that subset was treated as a discovery cohort. Donor age, sex, ethnicity and CMV serostatus were collected together with the repertoire data. Of the roughly 410 genotyped donors, approximately 80% were placed in the genetic ancestry cluster associated with self-reported Caucasian donors. Among about 400 genotyped donors of the cohort, an average of about 240,000 unique TCR beta nucleotide sequences was sequenced per donor, of which about 19% were non-productive. Rather than drawing on any new phenotypic data, the later analysis identified candidate immune exposures from TCR beta sequences and the way those sequences occurred across donors. HLA typing covered class I and class II loci at four-digit resolution. The study profiled the T cell repertoires of 500 to 800 subjects by immunosequencing and related them to cytomegalovirus serostatus. Every discovery cohort repertoire had been produced on one sequencing platform.

Trimmed from V: 2 bases; trimmed from J: 5 bases; junction bases lacking a gene match: 10. The germline V gene provides CDR1 ENHRY and CDR2 SYGVKD. The CDR3 runs 17 amino acids, cysteine and phenylalanine included. Left in the record is the CDR3 DNA by itself, 51 bases read in frame from the first base. The cohort was made up of roughly 670 healthy bone marrow donors. Cohort members were all nominally healthy when sampled, although unrecorded immune exposures were likely present. The donor was CMV seropositive and was included in the group of some 290 seropositive cohort members. Every donor gave a peripheral blood sample, and the peripheral blood mononuclear cells from that sample were used for TCR beta sequencing. The Qiagen DNeasy Blood Extraction Kit was used to extract genomic DNA from the blood cell samples. Summary of the overall study and its limitations: In an earlier analysis of more than 500 of the donors, most TCR beta V segments appeared in productive rearrangements about 87% or about 30% of the time, broadly matching IMGT annotations. The authors suggested that the approach could potentially be extended to other disease states and immunological phenotypes. A later analysis found that most CMV-associated TCR beta chains appeared HLA-restricted, with HLA associations seemingly driven largely by CMV exposure. Most TCR sequences were observed very rarely across donors, whereas some public TCRs were present in many individuals. Because HLA typing was unavailable for some donors at each locus, only the typed subset was used in association tests. Immune exposure information for the cohort was limited to CMV serostatus. In this cohort, only TCR beta chains were sequenced, and detectable features were limited by the absence of alpha or paired-chain data. The sequencing pipeline was judged likely to have produced a cluster of highly shared sequence variants as a technical artifact. In a later analysis, HLA-associated TCR beta chains showed more clonal expansion and lower generation probabilities than non-associated chains that were equally common. Because counts were too low, 15 or so rarely observed V segments, including chromosome 9 orphons, were excluded from the earlier analysis of 587 of the donors. When HLA alleles, especially DR and DQ, strongly co-occurred, TCR associations were difficult to assign to individual alleles. Presence/absence analyses assumed roughly uniform sequencing depth across donors, an assumption that may not hold. A later analysis found that TCR association rates varied across HLA loci, with DRB1 alleles showing the most associated TCRs and HLA-C alleles the fewest. Some IMGT-functional V segments, including TRBV6-2 and TRBV6-3, could not be distinguished by the 87-base-pair reads and were therefore excluded. Linkage disequilibrium might explain the correlated functional status among segregating V segments, but an unknown experimental factor could not be ruled out. Several of the top co-occurrence clusters appeared to be linked to parvovirus B19, influenza, CMV and Epstein-Barr virus, according to a later analysis. A total of some 180 TCR beta chains were listed by the study as associated with cytomegalovirus. Cytomegalovirus status was reported to be diagnosed by the classifier with high specificity and sensitivity in both the original and validation cohorts. In a later genetic analysis, fewer N-insertions in productive TCRs were reported among donors in an Asian-associated ancestry cluster than the roughly 710-donor mean. A further reported finding was that TCR beta sequences accurately predicted the HLA-A and HLA-B alleles for most subjects in the first cohort. V-gene and J-gene trimming of TCR beta chains was associated with a missense DCLRE1C variant in a later genetic analysis, and the association was replicated in an independent cohort. In vitro tests confirmed that three of the cytomegalovirus-associated TCR beta chains recognize cytomegalovirus antigens. Specific HLA alleles were associated with 15,000 to 20,000 TCR beta sequences at a false discovery rate of 0.05 in a later analysis.

The method behind the library was the immunoSEQ multiplex PCR assay. The multiplex PCR relied on a mix of 60 forward primers for TCR Vbeta segments and 13 reverse primers for TCR Jbeta segments. The CDR3 region of rearranged TCR beta genes was amplified from genomic DNA with a multiplex PCR assay. On the Illumina HiSeq System, the amplified TCR beta libraries were sequenced as 87-base-pair reads. On the study's bioinformatics: A later analysis tallied roughly 78 million unique TCR beta chains across the approximately 670 repertoires, and some 10 million of those chains were shared by two or more donors. Raw reads were error-corrected and collapsed into unique sequences with a nearest-neighbor algorithm that merged closely related sequences to remove PCR and sequencing errors. CDR3 sequences were aligned to IMGT reference sequences to assign V, D and J gene segments. For a sequence to be retained, a match of at least six nucleotides was required to both a V gene segment and a J gene segment. Rearrangements were called productive when the CDR3 lacked stop codons and stayed in frame with V and J; all others were non-productive. CDR3 was defined by IMGT convention, running from the second conserved V-encoded cysteine to the conserved J-encoded phenylalanine. Sequences without an unambiguous match to a single V gene segment were excluded from the earlier analysis of a few hundred of the donors. In an earlier analysis of 587 of the donors, V segments were called functional above 56.7% productive rearrangements and were called segregating when the between-donor standard deviation exceeded 5%. A statistical classification framework was developed to diagnose cytomegalovirus status using the catalog of TCR beta chain sequences. In a later analysis, V and J genes were assigned by comparing TCR nucleotide sequences against IMGT/GENE-DB human TR gene sequences. A later analysis assigned CDR3 sequences and most-parsimonious VDJ recombination scenarios with the TCRdist pipeline. In a later analysis, each TCR beta chain was defined by its CDR3 amino acid sequence together with its V-gene family, and reads without a unique V-gene family were excluded. To address suspected cross-contamination and a sequencing artifact, a later analysis removed several hundred highly shared, low-generation-probability nucleotide sequences. A later analysis calculated a clonal expansion index for each public chain from normalized within-repertoire ranks of inferred template counts. A later analysis computed generation probabilities with a VDJ recombination model fitted to out-of-frame rearrangements, and checked the results against IGoR. Hypergeometric tests were used in a later analysis to score TCR-TCR, TCR-HLA and TCR-CMV co-occurrence, with a repertoire-size bias correction applied to the TCR pairs. To estimate false discovery rates, a later analysis permuted the HLA or CMV assignments 20 times. In a later analysis, co-occurring TCRs were grouped using DBSCAN, with TCRdist sequence similarity added in when clustering inside HLA-allele-positive subsets. Repertoires with fewer than 30,000 or more than 120,000 public chains were left out of co-occurrence clustering, as were several repertoires with anomalous nucleotide sharing. TCRdb's version of the immuneACCESS table is confined to in-frame rearrangements and falls short of the full clone set. An unresolved V gene accounts for under half of the shortfall where checked; the remainder is of unknown origin. V and J calls and clone size come straight from that table; D and trimming were deduced from the DNA. Across this sample there are roughly 190,000 clones, with roughly four fifths seen only once. Just over 2% of the sample lies in the top ten.

The chain is made from TRBV10-3 and TRBJ2-7; TRBD2 matches 12 bases in the middle. Sequencing used PBMCs. The sequence came from a woman in her 30s in good health and CMV-seropositive. DNA sequence: TGTGCCATCAGTGAGCCCGGACTAGCGGGAAGGGTTGACGAGCAGTACTTC. The encoded protein is CAISEPGLAGRVDEQYF.